This T cell receptor beta chain was observed in a study of cytomegalovirus exposure and HLA in healthy donors. Whole-study results and caveats: Analysis performed later found 16,000 or so TCR beta sequences associated with HLA alleles at 0.05 false discovery rate.

V lost 10 bases, J lost 4 bases, and 11 bases stayed unmatched. CDR1 and CDR2 (germline): MDHEN, SYDVKM. CDR3 length: 14 residues. 60 Vbeta and 13 Jbeta primers were used in PCR. Profiled with immunoSEQ multiplex PCR; TCRdb holds only in-frame clones, not every one. Found here are fewer than 150,000 clones, about 70% of them singletons; the top ten hold roughly 4%. In this sample, this clone turned up a few times. Its target is not known. The rearrangement uses TRBV28 and TRBJ2-7, with 9 bases fitting TRBD1. This receptor was taken from a man in his late teens or twenties in good health and CMV-seronegative. The sample consisted of PBMCs. Here the CDR3 reads CATARDRVFYEQYF. The CDR3 nucleotides read TGTGCCACCGCCCGGGACAGGGTCTTTTACGAGCAGTACTTC.